A single sample gave rise to the 10 T cell receptor beta chains below, sequenced in a study of T cells in Graves' hyperthyroidism and ophthalmopathy. Researchers took RNA transcripts and amplified the TCR beta CDR3 regions from them. The HTBI set primed first-round TCR CDR3 RT-PCR. TCRdb processed the multiplex PCR reads anew with MiXCR; each CDR3 protein has one entry. The sample contains around 600,000 distinct CDR3 sequences, 13% to 15% of which appear only once. The sequenced sample was blood. The receptors here all came from a woman under 30 with Graves' ophthalmopathy.

This clonotype was seen a few times. J is TRBJ1-3 and V is TRBV19; 7 bases are shared with TRBD1. V was clipped by 7 bases and J by 4 bases; unmatched bases: 10. Germline loops: CDR1 LNHDA, CDR2 SQIVND (reference sequence). CDR3 length: 15 amino acids. DNA of the CDR3: TGTGCCAGTACCCCCCCGACAGGGTCCGGAAACACCATATATTTT. Translating gives CASTPPTGSGNTIYF.

This clonotype was detected many times. J is TRBJ2-7 and V is TRBV5-1; TRBD2 matches at 9 bases. The junction had 5 bases not matched to a gene; V was cut back by 0 bases and J by 4 bases. Germline CDR1 SGHRS, CDR2 YFSETQ. The CDR3 is made up of 15 amino acids. CDR3 coding DNA: TGCGCCAGCAGCTTGGGGGGTAGCGGGGGTTACGAGCAGTACTTC. Translating gives CASSLGGSGGYEQYF.

The chain combines TRBV20-1 with TRBJ2-3; 8 bases agree with TRBD2. The CDR3 length is 13 residues. Per the germline V gene, CDR1 is DFQATT and CDR2 is SNEGSKA (reference sequence). The V gene end was trimmed by 6 bases and the J gene end by 4 bases; junction bases not matched to a gene: 6. In DNA form, the CDR3 reads TGCAGTGCCGGGGGGGGGGGAGCAGATACGCAGTATTTT. Its protein product is CSAGGGGADTQYF.

This clonotype is a singleton in its sample. The chain carries TRBV20-1 and TRBJ2-1, with 9 bases fitting TRBD2. Germline V CDR1 and CDR2: DFQATT, SNEGSKA (reference sequence). J gave up 6 bases and V 2 bases, and 14 bases lay outside the gene matches. There are 17 residues in the CDR3. Here the CDR3 DNA reads TGCAGTGCTAGACGAGGGGGCGGGCTAGCGGGGCGCAATGAGCAGTTCTTC. Its translation: CSARRGGGLAGRNEQFF.

Regarding this clonotype: This may come from a read error, since a much larger clone is one base off. The chain is built from TRBV6-1 and TRBJ2-7, with D possibly matching TRBD2 (7 bases). The V end was cut by 3 bases, the J end by 5 bases, with 20 bases between. CDR1 and CDR2 (germline): MNHNS, SASEGT. There are 16 residues in the CDR3. DNA of the CDR3: TGTGCCAGCAGTGATCTACGGGGGGCAGGACCCCACGAGCAGTACTTC. Translated, it gives CASSDLRGAGPHEQYF.

This clonotype was counted at least ten times. The chain carries TRBV20-1 and TRBJ2-7; perhaps TRBD2 as D (6 bases). Trimming shortened V by 0 bases and J by 0 bases, and 12 bases separated the two germline ends. Germline CDR1 DFQATT, CDR2 SNEGSKA (reference sequence). This CDR3 contains 15 residues. The CDR3 loop is CSARDGGASSYEQYF. DNA for the CDR3: TGCAGTGCTAGAGATGGAGGGGCCAGCTCCTACGAGCAGTACTTC.

The J gene is TRBJ2-4, the V gene TRBV18, with D possibly being TRBD1 or TRBD2 (5 bases each). Trimming took off 3 bases at V and 4 bases at J, with 16 bases between the two ends. This CDR3 has 16 amino acids. CDR1 KGHSH and CDR2 LQKENI come from the germline V gene. CDR3 loop: CASSPRRGGTKNIQYF. The CDR3 coding sequence is TGTGCCAGCTCACCCCGCCGTGGGGGAACGAAAAACATTCAGTACTTC.

This clonotype was seen at least ten times. The chain employs TRBV7-2 and TRBJ2-7, with unresolved D. This CDR3 region has 14 residues. Germline lookup yields CDR1 SGHTA and CDR2 FQGNSA. V was cut by 5 bases and J by 0 bases, with 11 bases left in between. The CDR3 region is CASSLGIHSYEQYF. CDR3 DNA sequence: TGTGCCAGCAGCCTGGGGATCCACTCCTACGAGCAGTACTTC.

This clonotype has a count of ten or more. This rearrangement joins TRBV6-2 or TRBV6-3 to TRBJ2-1; no definite D call. The V gene lost 6 bases and the J gene lost 4 bases, with 10 bases spanning the gap. Germline V gives CDR1 MNHEY, CDR2 SVGEGT. The CDR3 totals 13 residues. CDR3 nucleotides: TGTGCCAGCAGCCCACTGAGATACAATGAGCAGTTCTTC. This gives the protein CASSPLRYNEQFF.

This clonotype was counted ten times or more. In DNA form, the CDR3 reads TGTGCCAGCAGTTACTCGAGGGGAGGGGGAGGCTATGGCTACACCTTC. Its protein product is CASSYSRGGGGYGYTF. The rearrangement uses TRBV6-5 and TRBJ1-2, with TRBD1 as a possible D gene (6 bases). The V end lost 0 bases, the J end lost 4 bases, and 15 bases lay between the germline ends. CDR1 is MNHEY, CDR2 SVGAGI, per germline. The CDR3 is 16 residues long.